The source of this T cell receptor (beta chain) is a study of cytomegalovirus exposure and HLA in healthy donors. Study-wide results and limits: Data from an earlier analysis indicated that most TCR beta V segments were productive either about 90% or about 30% of the time.

Remarks on this clone: Its matching antigen is unknown.

Germline CDR1 and CDR2: MGHRA and YSYEKL. Trimming took 2 bases from V and 4 from J, leaving 8 bases between them. This CDR3 contains 13 residues. PCR primers comprised 60 Vbeta and 13 Jbeta primers. Original methodology: In a later analysis, approximately 80 million unique TCR beta chains included roughly 11 million shared by two or more donors. Sequenced by immunoSEQ multiplex PCR; TCRdb stores in-frame clones only, minus some. The DNA gave D and trimming, while V, J and clone size come from that table. The data hold roughly 150,000 clones, with approximately 83% observed a single time. V gene TRBV4-1 combines with J gene TRBJ1-2; D is undetermined. The clonotype was recovered from a male donor in good health and CMV-seronegative. The material sequenced was PBMCs. The CDR3 nucleotides read TGCGCCAGCAGCCAAAACGAGGGCTATGGCTACACCTTC. Its translation is CASSQNEGYGYTF.